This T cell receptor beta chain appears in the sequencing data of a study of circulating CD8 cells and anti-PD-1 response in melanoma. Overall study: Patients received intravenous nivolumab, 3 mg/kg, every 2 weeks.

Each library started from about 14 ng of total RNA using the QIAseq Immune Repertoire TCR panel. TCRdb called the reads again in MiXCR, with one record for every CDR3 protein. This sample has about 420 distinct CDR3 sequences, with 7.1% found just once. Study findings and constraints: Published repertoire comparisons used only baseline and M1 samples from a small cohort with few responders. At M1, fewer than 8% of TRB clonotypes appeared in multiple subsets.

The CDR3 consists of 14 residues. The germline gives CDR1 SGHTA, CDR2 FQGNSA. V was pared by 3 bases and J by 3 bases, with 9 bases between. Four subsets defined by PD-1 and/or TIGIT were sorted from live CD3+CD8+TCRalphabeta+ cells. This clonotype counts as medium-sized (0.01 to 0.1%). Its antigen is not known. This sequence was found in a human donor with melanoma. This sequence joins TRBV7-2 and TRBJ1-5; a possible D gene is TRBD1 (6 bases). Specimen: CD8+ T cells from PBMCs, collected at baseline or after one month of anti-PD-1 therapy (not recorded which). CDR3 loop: CASSFTGSNQPQHF. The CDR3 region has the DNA TGTGCCAGCAGCTTTACAGGGTCCAATCAGCCCCAGCATTTT. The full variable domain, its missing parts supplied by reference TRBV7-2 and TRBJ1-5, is GAGVSQSPSNKVTEKGKDVELRCDPISGHTALYWYRQSLGQGLEFLIYFQGNSAPDKSGLPSDRFSAERTGGSVSTLTIQRTQQEDSAVYLCASSFTGSNQPQHFGDGTRLSIL.